This T cell receptor beta chain appears in the sequencing data of a study of blood T cell repertoires in COVID-19. In the source study's methods: Reference gene primer amplification in the assay estimated nucleated cell counts. Measured with immunoSEQ multiplex PCR; TCRdb has only the in-frame clones, and not every one. V and J calls and clone size come straight from that table; D and trimming were deduced from the DNA. The profile shows 290,000 or so clones, 86% of them singletons. Trimming left V 5 bases short and J 6 bases short, with 17 bases between. The CDR3 loop spans 14 amino acids. Germline CDR1 and CDR2: SGHNT and YENEEA. Assignment of participants to cohorts was predicated upon participant-reported clinical history. Symptom resolution, clearance, or two negative PCRs marked the recovered donors of Cohort 3.

Sequenced material: PBMCs or T cells enriched from blood (not recorded which). The V and J genes are TRBV11-3 and TRBJ2-7, with D possibly TRBD2 on 6 matching bases. The TCR sequence derives from a woman younger than 35 who had recovered from COVID-19. The CDR3 reads CASSETHRDFEQYF. In DNA, the CDR3 is TGTGCCAGCAGCGAAACTCACCGGGACTTCGAGCAGTACTTC. The variable domain in full, with the rest retrieved from reference TRBV11-3 and TRBJ2-7, is EAGVVQSPRYKIIEKKQPVAFWCNPISGHNTLYWYLQNLGQGPELLIRYENEEAVDDSQLPKDRFSAERLKGVDSTLKIQPAELGDSAVYLCASSETHRDFEQYFGPGTRLTVT.